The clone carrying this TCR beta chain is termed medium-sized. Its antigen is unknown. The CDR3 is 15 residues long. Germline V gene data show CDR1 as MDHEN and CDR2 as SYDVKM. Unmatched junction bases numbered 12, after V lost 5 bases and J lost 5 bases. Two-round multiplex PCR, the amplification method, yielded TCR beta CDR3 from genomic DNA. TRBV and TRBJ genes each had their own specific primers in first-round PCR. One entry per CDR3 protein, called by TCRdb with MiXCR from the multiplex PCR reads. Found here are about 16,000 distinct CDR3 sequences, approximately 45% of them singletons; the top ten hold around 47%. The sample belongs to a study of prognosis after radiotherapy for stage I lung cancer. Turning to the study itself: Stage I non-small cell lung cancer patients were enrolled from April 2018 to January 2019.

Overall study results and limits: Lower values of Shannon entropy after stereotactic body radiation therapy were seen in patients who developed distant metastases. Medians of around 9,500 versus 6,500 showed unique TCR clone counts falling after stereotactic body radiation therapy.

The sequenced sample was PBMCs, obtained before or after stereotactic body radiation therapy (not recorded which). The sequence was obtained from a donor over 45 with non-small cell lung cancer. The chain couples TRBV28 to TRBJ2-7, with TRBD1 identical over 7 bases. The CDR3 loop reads CASSGGQESRNEQYF. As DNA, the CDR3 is TGTGCCAGCAGTGGCGGACAGGAAAGCAGGAACGAGCAGTACTTC.